This T cell receptor (beta chain) was recovered during a study of blood T cell repertoires in COVID-19. Recruits, aged 18 to 89 years, lived in 24 US areas. About this clone itself: This sample also contains other DNA sequences that code for the same CDR3.

The repertoire was sequenced with immunoSEQ multiplex PCR; TCRdb's copy has only in-frame clones and lacks some. The sample contains roughly 58,000 clones, just over 70% of which appear only once. The CDR3 is made up of 12 amino acids. The germline V gene encodes CDR1 KGHSH and CDR2 LQKENI. Trimming left V 5 bases short and J 2 bases short, with 6 bases between. Sequencing used PBMCs or T cells enriched from blood (not recorded which). The TCR was taken from a woman aged 60-75 years who had been exposed to COVID-19. This rearrangement joins TRBV18 to TRBJ1-2, with a possible D match to TRBD1 (5 bases). The CDR3 DNA reads as TGTGCCAGCTCAACAGGCAACTATGGCTACACCTTC. This encodes CASSTGNYGYTF.